The 27 T cell receptor beta chains presented below share a single source sample, sequenced in a study of T cells in tuberculosis. Data came from immunoSEQ multiplex PCR; TCRdb stores just in-frame clones and leaves some out. The table shows about 43,000 clones, with roughly 94% occurring only once. Sequencing used PBMCs. Source of these receptors: a donor between 10 and 35 years old with latent tuberculosis or without tuberculosis infection. Some clones in this sample may be carry-over from other donors' samples.

The chain links TRBV18 to TRBJ2-4; 12 positions match TRBD1. CDR3 length: 15 amino acids. Germline-derived CDR1 and CDR2 are KGHSH and LQKENI. The J segment lost 6 bases and the V segment lost 0 bases, leaving 0 bases of the junction unmatched. This chain's CDR3 is CASSPPGQGANIQYF. The DNA of the CDR3 is TGTGCCAGCTCACCACCGGGACAGGGGGCAAACATTCAGTACTTC.

The chain links TRBV7-8 to TRBJ2-2; D remains unclear. V was pared by 5 bases and J by 0 bases, with 7 bases between. The germline gives CDR1 SGHVS, CDR2 FQNEAQ. The CDR3 loop spans 14 amino acids. CDR3 sequence reads: CASSRLANTGELFF. The CDR3 DNA sequence: TGTGCCAGCAGCCGTCTAGCGAACACCGGGGAGCTGTTTTTT.

This sequence joins TRBV9 and TRBJ2-7; TRBD2 is a possible D gene (6 bases). CDR3 length equals 13 residues. Trimming took 3 bases from V and 0 from J, leaving 7 bases between them. The germline V gene has CDR1 SGDLS and CDR2 YYNGEE. DNA for the CDR3: TGTGCCAGCAGCGCCGGGAGCTCCTACGAGCAGTACTTC. Protein: CASSAGSSYEQYF.

This rearrangement joins TRBV27 to TRBJ2-2; D is unclear. V was cut by 0 bases and J by 7 bases, with 18 bases left in between. The CDR3 covers 17 residues. The V gene's germline CDR1 is MNHEY and CDR2 SMNVEV (reference sequence). The chain's CDR3 is CASSLSYERVRNGELFF. The CDR3 DNA follows: TGTGCCAGCAGTTTATCGTATGAACGGGTGAGGAACGGGGAGCTGTTTTTT.

The chain is built from TRBV7-9 and TRBJ2-1, with D possibly matching TRBD2 (6 bases). The CDR3 covers 14 residues. CDR1 is SEHNR and CDR2 is FQNEAQ in the germline V gene (reference sequence). V was cut by 0 bases and J by 7 bases, with 10 bases left in between. The CDR3 nucleotides are TGTGCCAGCAGCTTAGCGGGAGGACTAAATGAGCAGTTCTTC. As protein: CASSLAGGLNEQFF.

This clone has just one count. DNA of the CDR3: TGTGCCAGCCAGGGGGGATCTGGGGCTGAAGCTTTCTTT. Translation: CASQGGSGAEAFF. This chain uses TRBV9 with TRBJ1-1, with 7 bases lining up with TRBD1. The germline V gene encodes CDR1 SGDLS and CDR2 YYNGEE. This CDR3 has 13 amino acids. V trimming: 7 bases; J trimming: 6 bases; junction bases outside the gene matches: 9.

This clone has only one observation. This rearrangement joins TRBV5-1 to TRBJ2-1; TRBD2 matches 9 bases. The CDR3 contains 16 residues. CDR1 is SGHRS, CDR2 YFSETQ, per germline. Germline trimming cut 2 bases from V and 1 base from J; bases unmatched to any gene: 4. The CDR3 DNA follows: TGCGCCAGCAGCTTTCTAGCGGGATCATCCTACAATGAGCAGTTCTTC. The encoded protein is CASSFLAGSSYNEQFF.

J is TRBJ1-2 and V is TRBV30; D gene unclear. V was pared by 4 bases and J by 0 bases, with 9 bases between. Germline V lookup: CDR1 GTSNPN, CDR2 SVGIG (reference sequence). The CDR3 length is 13 residues. The CDR3 sequence: CAWIHITNYGYTF. CDR3 coding DNA: TGTGCCTGGATCCACATAACTAACTATGGCTACACCTTC.

The CDR3 reads CASSRKGGTDTQYF. CDR3 nucleotide sequence: TGTGCCAGTAGTCGAAAGGGGGGCACAGATACGCAGTATTTT. This chain uses TRBV19 with TRBJ2-3; TRBD1 might be the D (6 bases). The length of the CDR3 is 14 residues. Germline assignment: CDR1 LNHDA and CDR2 SQIVND (reference sequence). V was pared by 5 bases and J by 1 base, with 10 bases between.

The CDR3 protein is CASSTPGLAGLYEQYF. Written as DNA, the CDR3 is TGTGCCAGTAGTACGCCGGGACTAGCGGGACTCTACGAGCAGTACTTC. The chain employs TRBV19 and TRBJ2-7; 13 bases map to TRBD2. This CDR3 has 16 residues. J gave up 3 bases and V 4 bases, and 6 bases lay outside the gene matches. Germline values: CDR1 LNHDA, CDR2 SQIVND (reference sequence).

The rearrangement uses TRBV28 and TRBJ1-2; 7 bases line up with TRBD1. The V segment lost 4 bases and the J segment 1 base; nucleotides outside the gene matches: 6. This CDR3 contains 15 residues. Germline CDR1 and CDR2: MDHEN and SYDVKM. In DNA, the CDR3 is TGTGCCAGCAGTTCCCAAACAGGGGATAACTATGGCTACACCTTC. Its protein product is CASSSQTGDNYGYTF.

The chain uses TRBV28 and TRBJ1-2; tentatively, D is TRBD1 (6 bases). The CDR3 consists of 16 residues. Germline V gives CDR1 MDHEN, CDR2 SYDVKM. V was cut by 3 bases and J by 8 bases, with 22 bases left in between. CDR3 in DNA: TGTGCCAGCAGTTTTCGGGGGGCGCCCTCCGTTAGGGGCTACACCTTC. As protein: CASSFRGAPSVRGYTF.

This clone has a single count. The chain combines TRBV29-1 with TRBJ2-2; D perhaps matches TRBD1 (6 bases). With 6 bases removed from V and 8 bases from J, the gap between germline ends came to 13 bases. CDR1 SQVTM and CDR2 ANQGSEA come from the germline V gene. The length of the CDR3 is 12 residues. The CDR3 loop reads CSVAQGQGELFF. The CDR3 DNA follows: TGCAGCGTCGCACAGGGCCAGGGGGAGCTGTTTTTT.

This clone showed up just a few times. The chain employs TRBV14 and TRBJ2-7; D unclear. The CDR3 contains 13 residues. CDR1 is SGHDN, CDR2 FVKESK, per germline. V lost 0 bases and J 3 bases, leaving 6 bases between the germline ends. The CDR3 reads CASSQDTSYEQYF. The CDR3 DNA follows: TGTGCCAGCAGCCAAGATACAAGCTACGAGCAGTACTTC.

The chain couples TRBV5-1 to TRBJ2-3; 7 bases match TRBD1. This CDR3 spans 14 amino acids. With V trimmed by 2 bases and J by 1 base, 1 base remained unmatched. CDR1 and CDR2 (germline): SGHRS, YFSETQ. CDR3 sequence reads: CASSFGQGTDTQYF. The CDR3 nucleotides read TGCGCCAGCAGCTTCGGACAGGGCACAGATACGCAGTATTTT.

The chain joins TRBV7-8 to TRBJ2-5, with TRBD1 matching over 7 bases. J was trimmed by 4 bases and V by 6 bases; bases with no gene match: 11. CDR3 length equals 15 residues. Germline assignment: CDR1 SGHVS and CDR2 FQNEAQ. The CDR3: CASRLTGQWGETQYF. The CDR3 DNA reads TGTGCCAGCAGACTCACGGGACAGTGGGGAGAGACCCAGTACTTC.

The J gene is TRBJ1-3, the V gene TRBV27; no clear D gene. The CDR3 is 13 residues long. The germline gives CDR1 MNHEY, CDR2 SMNVEV (reference sequence). With 2 bases removed from V and 4 bases from J, the gap between germline ends came to 6 bases. The CDR3 here is CASSLTEGNTIYF. CDR3 nucleotide sequence: TGTGCCAGCAGTTTAACAGAGGGAAACACCATATATTTT.

CDR3 residues: CASSVGQGRVETQYF. The CDR3 bases are TGTGCCAGCAGCGTGGGACAGGGACGAGTAGAGACCCAGTACTTC. The gene calls are TRBV7-9 and TRBJ2-5, with 9 bases fitting TRBD1. V was clipped by 5 bases and J by 4 bases; unmatched bases: 8. This CDR3 is built from 15 residues. The V gene's germline CDR1 is SEHNR and CDR2 FQNEAQ (reference sequence).

The V gene is TRBV6-4, the J gene TRBJ1-2; no firm D call. The CDR3 contains 15 residues. The germline gives CDR1 MRHNA, CDR2 SNTAGT. The V end lost 5 bases, the J end lost 1 base, and 14 bases lay between the germline ends. CDR3 residues: CASSLTERSNYGYTF. CDR3 DNA: TGTGCCAGCAGTCTAACAGAAAGAAGTAACTATGGCTACACCTTC.

In its sample, this clone was seen once. The chain carries TRBV30 and TRBJ2-3; D remains unclear. Trimming removed 4 bases from V and 4 bases from J, with 6 bases in between. This CDR3 region has 11 residues. Germline assignment: CDR1 GTSNPN and CDR2 SVGIG (reference sequence). The CDR3 is CAWTEADTQYF. In DNA, the CDR3 is TGTGCCTGGACCGAGGCAGATACGCAGTATTTT. The variable domain in full, with the rest retrieved from reference TRBV30 and TRBJ2-3, is SQTIHQWPATLVQPVGSPLSLECTVEGTSNPNLYWYRQAAGRGLQLLFYSVGIGQISSEVPQNLSASRPQDRQFILSSKKLLLSDSGFYLCAWTEADTQYFGPGTRLTVL.

This chain links TRBV5-4 with TRBJ1-1; a possible D gene is TRBD1 (6 bases). V shed 2 bases and J shed 0 bases, with 11 bases lying between them. This CDR3 is built from 15 residues. Looked up from germline, CDR1 is SGHNT and CDR2 is YYREEE (reference sequence). This CDR3 reads CASSFDRSMNTEAFF. DNA of the CDR3: TGTGCCAGCAGCTTTGACAGGTCCATGAACACTGAAGCTTTCTTT.

CDR3 bases: TGTGCCAGCAGGCTACTCATGAACACTGAAGCTTTCTTT. It is translated as CASRLLMNTEAFF. The chain couples TRBV27 to TRBJ1-1; D remains unclear. With 6 bases removed from V and 0 bases from J, the gap between germline ends came to 8 bases. The CDR3 has 13 amino acids. Looked up from germline, CDR1 is MNHEY and CDR2 is SMNVEV (reference sequence).

This chain uses TRBV7-9 with TRBJ1-5; D possibly corresponds to TRBD1 (5 bases). The CDR3 is made up of 15 amino acids. V shed 0 bases and J shed 9 bases, with 15 bases lying between them. The germline V gene has CDR1 SEHNR and CDR2 FQNEAQ (reference sequence). CDR3 region: CASSLAPTGDGPQHF. CDR3 DNA: TGTGCCAGCAGCTTAGCTCCGACGGGGGATGGGCCCCAGCATTTT.

The chain carries TRBV7-2 and TRBJ2-1, with TRBD1 matching 8 bases. Germline-derived CDR1 and CDR2 are SGHTA and FQGNSA. The J segment lost 10 bases and the V segment lost 5 bases, leaving 10 bases of the junction unmatched. CDR3 length: 14 amino acids. Written as DNA, the CDR3 is TGTGCCAGCAGCCCGGATATTCGGACAGGGGAGCAGTTCTTC. The encoded protein is CASSPDIRTGEQFF.

This chain links TRBV11-3 with TRBJ2-1; tentatively, D is TRBD1 (6 bases). Germline CDR1 reads SGHNT; CDR2 reads YENEEA. Trimming took off 5 bases at V and 4 bases at J, with 15 bases between the two ends. The CDR3 has 15 amino acids. CDR3 loop: CASSLTSRGYNEQFF. The CDR3 coding sequence is TGTGCCAGCAGCCTCACATCAAGGGGGTACAATGAGCAGTTCTTC. Full variable domain (outside the CDR3, taken from reference TRBV11-3 and TRBJ2-1): EAGVVQSPRYKIIEKKQPVAFWCNPISGHNTLYWYLQNLGQGPELLIRYENEEAVDDSQLPKDRFSAERLKGVDSTLKIQPAELGDSAVYLCASSLTSRGYNEQFFGPGTRLTVL.

This CDR3 is CASSPAEVTLGELFF. The CDR3 DNA reads TGCGCCAGCAGCCCCGCGGAGGTCACCCTGGGGGAGCTGTTTTTT. The rearrangement uses TRBV4-3 and TRBJ2-2, with D possibly TRBD2 on 5 matching bases. Trimming cost V 4 bases and J 8 bases, with 17 bases left between them. Germline CDR1 LGHNA, CDR2 YSLEER. CDR3 length: 15 residues.

The chain links TRBV5-1 to TRBJ2-3; 9 nucleotides align to TRBD1. CDR1 and CDR2 (germline): SGHRS, YFSETQ. V lost 0 bases to trimming and J lost 4 bases; unmatched junction nucleotides: 9. The CDR3 covers 17 residues. The CDR3 DNA follows: TGCGCCAGCAGCTTGGCGCCCGGACAGGGGATTTCAGATACGCAGTATTTT. Amino acids: CASSLAPGQGISDTQYF.